This T cell receptor (beta chain) is drawn from a study of CD4 and CD8 cells across lung adenocarcinoma regions. TCRdb reanalysed the PCR reads using MiXCR and keeps one entry per CDR3 protein. The profile shows 7,500 to 8,500 distinct CDR3 sequences, 45% to 65% of them singletons. V lost 5 bases, J lost 12 bases, and 23 bases lay in between. This CDR3 region has 15 residues. Localized lung adenocarcinoma, a non-small cell lung cancer, affected the donors. Sample: CD8+ T cells from the center of a lung tumor. This receptor was taken from a female donor with lung adenocarcinoma. The CD4 and CD8 labels of this study may be unreliable. The chain combines TRBV12-3 or TRBV12-4 with TRBJ2-1; D unresolved. The CDR3 bases are TGTGCCAGCAGTGTCGAGAGTGGGGTCGTAAATACGCAGTTCTTC. This translates into CASSVESGVVNTQFF.